This entry describes one T cell receptor (beta chain). The data stem from a study of metastatic and nonmetastatic thyroid tumors. Study-wide background: Peripheral blood and tumor or nodule samples from malignant and benign thyroid patients were compared.

Per the original data handling: Clinicopathological groups of papillary thyroid cancer showed CDR3 differences that were used to build a distant-metastasis classifier. TCRdb re-analyzed the PCR reads using MiXCR. TCRdb assigned the V and J calls; the authors' analysis was not used. The sample comprises approximately 29,000 clones, around a sixth of which are singletons, and roughly 4.2% rests with the top ten. From germline, CDR1 is DFQATT and CDR2 SNEGSKA (reference sequence). V lost 3 bases and J 3 bases, leaving 9 bases between the germline ends. The CDR3 has 13 residues. All patients were treatment-naive before thyroid surgery.

The TCR originated in a female donor with papillary thyroid cancer or a benign thyroid nodule (not recorded which). Some clones in this sample may be carry-over from other donors' samples. What was sequenced was blood. The genes are TRBV20-1 and TRBJ1-5, with D uncertain. CDR3 DNA sequence: TGCAGTGCTAGTCGAGGGCACAATCAGCCCCAGCATTTT. Protein sequence: CSASRGHNQPQHF.